What follows are 14 T cell receptor beta chains derived from one specimen sequenced in a study of blood T cell repertoires in COVID-19. Data came from immunoSEQ multiplex PCR; TCRdb stores just in-frame clones and leaves some out. The sample carries around 78,000 clones, around nine tenths recorded once. The sequenced sample consisted of PBMCs or T cells enriched from blood (not recorded which). These receptors were obtained from a woman aged 45 to 65 with acute COVID-19.

J is TRBJ2-1 and V is TRBV5-1, with 10 bases aligning to TRBD2. The germline gives CDR1 SGHRS, CDR2 YFSETQ. J gave up 4 bases and V 4 bases, and 5 bases lay outside the gene matches. There are 15 residues in the CDR3. The CDR3 nucleotides read TGCGCCAGCAGCGCCAGACTAGCGGGTTACAATGAGCAGTTCTTC. Translation: CASSARLAGYNEQFF.

The chain carries TRBV11-3 and TRBJ1-1; D is possibly TRBD1 (6 bases). The CDR3 has 18 amino acids. The germline V and J ends were trimmed by 6 bases and 7 bases, with 30 bases remaining between them. Germline V gene sequence: CDR1 SGHNT, CDR2 YENEEA. As DNA, the CDR3 is TGTGCCAGCAGATTGTCACCGGGGGGCATAATAGGGCCTGGTGAAGCTTTCTTT. The encoded protein is CASRLSPGGIIGPGEAFF.

This chain links TRBV19 with TRBJ2-2; 11 nucleotides align to TRBD2. Germline loops: CDR1 LNHDA, CDR2 SQIVND (reference sequence). CDR3 length equals 15 residues. With 6 bases clipped from V and 4 bases from J, the junction kept 4 bases outside the gene matches. The CDR3 here is CASRGGLAGTGELFF. The CDR3 region has the DNA TGTGCCAGTAGGGGAGGACTAGCGGGCACCGGGGAGCTGTTTTTT. The full variable domain, with the rest looked up from reference TRBV19 and TRBJ2-2, is DGGITQSPKYLFRKEGQNVTLSCEQNLNHDAMYWYRQDPGQGLRLIYYSQIVNDFQKGDIAEGYSVSREKKESFPLTVTSAQKNPTAFYLCASRGGLAGTGELFFGEGSRLTVL.

The rearrangement joins TRBV1 to TRBJ2-2; the tabulated D call, TRBD2, remains unverified against the DNA. TRBV1 is classified as a pseudogene. The CDR3 length is 18 residues. The CDR3 region is CTSSQDRWGAQFTGELFF. The DNA of the CDR3 is TGCACCAGCAGCCAAGATAGGTGGGGAGCCCAATTCACCGGGGAGCTGTTTTTT.

The rearrangement joins TRBV19 to TRBJ1-5; D remains ambiguous. The V end lost 5 bases, the J end lost 3 bases, and 5 bases lay between the germline ends. Germline V CDR1 and CDR2: LNHDA, SQIVND (reference sequence). The CDR3 has 12 residues. The CDR3 coding sequence is TGTGCCAGTAGTCTCCCCAATCAGCCCCAGCATTTT. Translating it yields CASSLPNQPQHF.

The rearrangement links TRBV6-5 to TRBJ1-1, with D possibly being TRBD1 (5 bases). The CDR3 consists of 14 residues. The ends were cut back, 7 bases at V and 1 base at J, with 13 bases in the middle. CDR1 MNHEY and CDR2 SVGAGI come from the germline V gene. As DNA, the CDR3 is TGTGCCAGCAAAGTTATGCAGGGGAACACTGAAGCTTTCTTT. Protein: CASKVMQGNTEAFF.

This rearrangement joins TRBV5-6 to TRBJ1-3, with D perhaps matching TRBD1 (5 bases). Trimming took 10 bases from V and 3 from J, leaving 20 bases between them. The length of the CDR3 is 15 residues. Germline CDR1 is SGHDT and CDR2 is YYEEEE. The CDR3 sequence is CAEGWARQGGNTIYF. CDR3 coding DNA: TGTGCCGAAGGGTGGGCCCGGCAGGGTGGAAACACCATATATTTT.

The chain joins TRBV30 to TRBJ1-2; 9 bases fit TRBD1. Germline CDR1 is GTSNPN and CDR2 is SVGIG (reference sequence). This CDR3 region has 13 residues. V shed 3 bases, J shed 6 bases, and the junction held 5 bases outside the gene matches. As DNA, the CDR3 is TGTGCCTGGAGGGACAGGGGAACGAATGGCTACACCTTC. Translated: CAWRDRGTNGYTF. Combining the CDR3 with reference TRBV30 and TRBJ1-2 gives the whole variable domain SQTIHQWPATLVQPVGSPLSLECTVEGTSNPNLYWYRQAAGRGLQLLFYSVGIGQISSEVPQNLSASRPQDRQFILSSKKLLLSDSGFYLCAWRDRGTNGYTFGSGTRLTVV.

The rearrangement links TRBV9 to TRBJ1-2, with 8 positions matching TRBD1. The CDR3 extends over 18 amino acids. Per the germline V gene, CDR1 is SGDLS and CDR2 is YYNGEE. The V segment lost 5 bases and the J segment 6 bases; nucleotides outside the gene matches: 21. CDR3 sequence reads: CASSAGSSDRVTTDGYTF. CDR3 DNA sequence: TGTGCCAGCAGTGCTGGGAGTTCGGACAGGGTAACCACGGATGGCTACACCTTC.

The gene calls are TRBV11-3 and TRBJ1-1, with D hard to call. Germline assignment: CDR1 SGHNT and CDR2 YENEEA. V gave up 5 bases and J gave up 7 bases, with 11 bases separating them. The CDR3 length is 12 residues. The CDR3 DNA follows: TGTGCCAGCAGCAAAGAGGGTGGTGAAGCTTTCTTT. This sequence encodes CASSKEGGEAFF. The whole variable domain, remainder taken from reference TRBV11-3 and TRBJ1-1, is EAGVVQSPRYKIIEKKQPVAFWCNPISGHNTLYWYLQNLGQGPELLIRYENEEAVDDSQLPKDRFSAERLKGVDSTLKIQPAELGDSAVYLCASSKEGGEAFFGQGTRLTVV.

This clone was counted only a few times. The rearrangement uses TRBV24-1 and TRBJ1-4, with D possibly being TRBD1 (6 bases). The CDR3 consists of 15 residues. Germline V lookup: CDR1 KGHDR, CDR2 SFDVKD. V was clipped by 3 bases and J by 7 bases, with 14 bases between them. The CDR3 DNA reads TGTGCCACCAGTGATCGGACCTTGGGGGCTGAAAAACTGTTTTTT. The encoded protein is CATSDRTLGAEKLFF.

This chain uses TRBV6-1 with TRBJ1-1, with D perhaps TRBD1 (5 bases). V lost 3 bases and J lost 0, with 8 bases in between. This CDR3 is 14 amino acids long. In germline, CDR1 is MNHNS, CDR2 SASEGT. The CDR3 sequence is CASSDGGVNTEAFF. CDR3 sequence (DNA): TGTGCCAGCAGTGATGGAGGGGTGAACACTGAAGCTTTCTTT.

The V call is TRBV7-8, the J call TRBJ2-7; 11 positions agree with TRBD2. This CDR3 comprises 15 residues. Losses at the gene ends were 5 bases for V and 5 bases for J; bases not matched to a gene: 8. CDR1 and CDR2 (germline): SGHVS, FQNEAQ. Here the CDR3 DNA reads TGTGCCAGCAGCCGGATACTAGCGGGAGAAAACGAGCAGTACTTC. It specifies CASSRILAGENEQYF.

The rearrangement joins TRBV10-3 to TRBJ2-3, with TRBD2 matching over 9 bases. This CDR3 contains 15 residues. J lost 3 bases, V lost 6 bases, and 7 bases had no gene match. Germline V gene lookup returns CDR1 ENHRY and CDR2 SYGVKD. CDR3 DNA: TGTGCCATCAGGGGGACTAGCCGTCGTACAGATACGCAGTATTTT. It translates to CAIRGTSRRTDTQYF.